This TCR beta chain was sequenced during a study of sequential checkpoint blockade in melanoma (dated by TCRdb to about 2019). Describing the broader study: Patients were assigned by 1:1 randomization to either first-line nivolumab followed by ipilimumab (arm A) or ipilimumab followed by nivolumab (arm B). Roughly 80% of the matched tumor biopsy pairs taken before and after treatment were from the same lesion. TCRbeta immunosequencing was performed on DNA from roughly 91 pretreatment melanoma tumor samples. Over 20 patients had matched tumor biopsies taken before treatment and at week 13, after single-agent nivolumab (arm A) or ipilimumab (arm B). Maintenance nivolumab was given following each of the two trial sequences. Study-level results and caveats: The model for predicting response that combines TCR metrics with mutation burden needs to be validated in larger, independent patient cohorts. Patients whose tumor T-cell fraction and clonality increased by week 13 were about 30 times more likely to achieve clinical benefit. PD-L1 staining and CD8+ T-cell counts correlated with tumor T-cell fraction and clonality, whereas mutational load did not. Among patients in the nivolumab-first arm (arm A), tumor TIL clonality before treatment was associated with response (P = .04). Small sample sizes and reduced statistical power limited the within-arm analyses of tumor T-cell fraction.

This clone has only a few counts. Which antigen it targets is not known. Base qualities are not recorded, but no much larger clone differs from it by a single base. The immunoSEQ Assay was used to immunosequence TCRbeta CDR3 regions from genomic DNA. Before high-throughput sequencing, genomic DNA was amplified using bias-controlled multiplex PCR. As for the original processing: To quantify the absolute abundance of each unique TCRbeta CDR3 region, the sequences were collapsed and filtered. Clonality, defined as 1 minus Pielou's evenness, was calculated using only productive rearrangements. Tumor T-cell fraction was calculated by normalizing TCRbeta template counts to the amount of usable DNA, which was estimated from several housekeeping genes. Clones with significantly greater frequencies in on-treatment versus baseline samples were identified using a previously published method. TCRdb carries this immuneACCESS record with in-frame sequences only. Its versions omit some clonotypes, under half of them owing to an unresolved V gene in the studies checked, with the rest unexplained. The V and J calls and clone size are taken from that table; D and trimming were inferred from the DNA. The sample table contains around 10,000 clones; only one count was recorded for more than 25% of them. The ten largest clones represent approximately 24% of the sample.

The CDR3 has 14 amino acids, counting the end cysteine and phenylalanine. Here the CDR3 DNA is all that survives: 42 bases in frame from base 1. Trimming removed 4 bases from V and 4 bases from J, leaving 12 bases between the germline ends. As encoded in the germline V gene, CDR1 is KGHSH while CDR2 is LQKENI. The meaning of the sample's treatment or condition label: randomized to nivolumab then ipilimumab (arm A) or the reverse (arm B). None of the patients in the trial had previously been given DNA-damaging chemotherapy. The samples were obtained from melanoma patients enrolled in CheckMate 064, an open-label, randomized phase II trial testing sequential checkpoint blockade. Genomic DNA from formalin-fixed paraffin-embedded (FFPE) tissue samples was used for tumor TCR sequencing.

The chain links TRBV18 with TRBJ2-3; the D segment could be TRBD1, given 6 matching bases. This clonotype was obtained from a human donor with melanoma. Material: tumor tissue (inferred from file names), obtained from a patient given nivolumab and ipilimumab in sequence. The nucleotide sequence reads TGTGCCAGCTCACACAGGGAACGCGCAGATACGCAGTATTTT. It specifies CASSHRERADTQYF.